This T cell receptor beta chain came from a study of beta chain features in type 1 diabetes. Study as a whole: Across the samples, about 100 million sorted cells were examined in total.

TCRB transcripts that were expressed got sequenced, as all of the isolated RNA had been reverse transcribed. Repertoires were generated with immunoSEQ multiplex PCR, while TCRdb's copy carries only in-frame clones and drops some. This sample has 350,000 to 450,000 clones, with about 15% found just once. This CDR3 is 15 amino acids long. Deletions cut 5 bases from V and 3 bases from J, with 16 bases between. Germline loops: CDR1 SGHTA, CDR2 FQGNSA. With regard to this clone: Its target is unknown.

Each sorted population was over 98% pure. The study, taken as a whole, reports: Naive, central memory and regulatory TCRB repertoires appeared more similar among patients than healthy donors. The analysis here could not establish whether HLA type shapes TCRB rearrangement.

The sequence derives from a man aged 25-45 years in good health. The rearrangement links TRBV7-2 to TRBJ2-5; no firm D call. Material: naive CD4+ T cells from blood. CDR3 loop: CASSRSRSDEETQYF. In DNA form, the CDR3 reads TGTGCCAGCAGCAGGAGCAGGTCAGATGAAGAGACCCAGTACTTC. Based on the CDR3 plus reference TRBV7-2 and TRBJ2-5, the full variable domain is GAGVSQSPSNKVTEKGKDVELRCDPISGHTALYWYRQSLGQGLEFLIYFQGNSAPDKSGLPSDRFSAERTGGSVSTLTIQRTQQEDSAVYLCASSRSRSDEETQYFGPGTRLLVL.